This T cell receptor (beta chain) was found in a study of blood T cells in healthy people across ages. Study conclusions and caveats: Relative to aged donors, long-lived donors carried more naive CD4+ cells and displayed higher diversity.

About this clonotype: Its antigen is unidentified.

A second 7 to 11 cycle PCR used barcoded and J-beta primers. Using its own MiXCR run on the 5' RACE reads, TCRdb lists one record per CDR3 protein. The sample has 800,000 to 950,000 distinct CDR3 sequences, 30% to 45% seen once. Aged roughly 6 to 95, donors were systemically healthy Caucasians from Russia. The extraction recovered at least 6 micrograms of total RNA per sample. This clonotype was obtained from a man aged 18 to 30 in good health. Input material: blood.

The CDR3 DNA sequence: TGTGCCAGCAGCTTAGGATCAGCCGCAACTAATGAAAAACTGTTTTTT. This sequence encodes CASSLGSAATNEKLFF. The chain employs TRBV7-2 and TRBJ1-4; D call uncertain. Trimming removed 1 base from V and 0 bases from J, with 9 bases in between. Germline lookup yields CDR1 SGHTA and CDR2 FQGNSA. The CDR3 consists of 16 residues. Combining the CDR3 with reference TRBV7-2 and TRBJ1-4 gives the whole variable domain GAGVSQSPSNKVTEKGKDVELRCDPISGHTALYWYRQSLGQGLEFLIYFQGNSAPDKSGLPSDRFSAERTGGSVSTLTIQRTQQEDSAVYLCASSLGSAATNEKLFFGSGTQLSVL.